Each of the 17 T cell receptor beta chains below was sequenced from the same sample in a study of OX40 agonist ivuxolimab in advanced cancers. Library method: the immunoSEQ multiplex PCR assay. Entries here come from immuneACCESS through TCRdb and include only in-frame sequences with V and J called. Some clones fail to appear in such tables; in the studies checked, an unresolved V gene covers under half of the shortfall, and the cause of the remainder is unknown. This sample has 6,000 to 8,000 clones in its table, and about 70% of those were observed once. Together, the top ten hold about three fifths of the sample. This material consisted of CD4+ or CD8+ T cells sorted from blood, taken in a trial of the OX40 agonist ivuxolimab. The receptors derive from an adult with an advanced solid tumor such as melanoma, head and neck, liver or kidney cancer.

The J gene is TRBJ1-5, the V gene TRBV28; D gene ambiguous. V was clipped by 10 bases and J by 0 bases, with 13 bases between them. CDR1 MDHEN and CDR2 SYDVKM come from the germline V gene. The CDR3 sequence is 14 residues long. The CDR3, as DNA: TGTGCCACCCGAACAGAATATAGCAATCAGCCCCAGCATTTT. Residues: CATRTEYSNQPQHF. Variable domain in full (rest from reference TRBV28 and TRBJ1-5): DVKVTQSSRYLVKRTGEKVFLECVQDMDHENMFWYRQDPGLGLRLIYFSYDVKMKEKGDIPEGYSVSREKKERFSLILESASTNQTSMYLCATRTEYSNQPQHFGDGTRLSIL.

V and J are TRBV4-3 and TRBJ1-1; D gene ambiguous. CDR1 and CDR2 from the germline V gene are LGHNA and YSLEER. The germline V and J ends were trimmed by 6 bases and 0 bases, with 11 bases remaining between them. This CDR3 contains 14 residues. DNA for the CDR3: TGCGCCAGCAGTTCGGAGTTCATGAACACTGAAGCTTTCTTT. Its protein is CASSSEFMNTEAFF.

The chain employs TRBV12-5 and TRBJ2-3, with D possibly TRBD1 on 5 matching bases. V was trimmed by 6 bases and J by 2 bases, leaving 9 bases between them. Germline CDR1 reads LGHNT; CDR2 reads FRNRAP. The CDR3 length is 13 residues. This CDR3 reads CASGQGNTDTQYF. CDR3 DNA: TGTGCTAGTGGGCAGGGCAACACAGATACGCAGTATTTT.

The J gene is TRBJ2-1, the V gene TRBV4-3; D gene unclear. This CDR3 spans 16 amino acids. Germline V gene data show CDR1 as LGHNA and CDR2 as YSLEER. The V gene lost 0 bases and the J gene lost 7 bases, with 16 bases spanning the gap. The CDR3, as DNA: TGCGCCAGCAGCCAAGATGCGGCAGGTAACTGGAATGAGCAGTTCTTC. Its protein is CASSQDAAGNWNEQFF.

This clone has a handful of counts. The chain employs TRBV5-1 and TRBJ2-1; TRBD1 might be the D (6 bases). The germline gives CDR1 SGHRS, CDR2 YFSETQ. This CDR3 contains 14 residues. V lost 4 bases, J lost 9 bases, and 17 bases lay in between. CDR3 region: CASSQYTGKSEQFF. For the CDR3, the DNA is TGCGCCAGCAGCCAATATACAGGGAAAAGTGAGCAGTTCTTC.

The CDR3 reads CASSHPLAGGPDTQYF. The CDR3 DNA follows: TGCGCCAGCAGCCACCCCCTAGCGGGAGGCCCAGATACGCAGTATTTT. V is TRBV4-3 and J is TRBJ2-3; the match to TRBD2 covers 11 bases. CDR3 length: 16 amino acids. Germline CDR1 reads LGHNA; CDR2 reads YSLEER. The junction had 6 bases not matched to a gene; V was cut back by 3 bases and J by 4 bases.

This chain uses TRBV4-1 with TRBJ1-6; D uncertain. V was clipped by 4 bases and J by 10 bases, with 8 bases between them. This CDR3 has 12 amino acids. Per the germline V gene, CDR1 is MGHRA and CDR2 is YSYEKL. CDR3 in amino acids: CASSLSYSPLHF. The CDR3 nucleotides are TGCGCCAGCAGCCTCTCGTACTCACCCCTCCACTTT.

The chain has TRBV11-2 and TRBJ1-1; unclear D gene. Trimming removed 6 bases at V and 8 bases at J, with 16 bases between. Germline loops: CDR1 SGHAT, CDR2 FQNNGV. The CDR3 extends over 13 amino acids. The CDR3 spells CASSFASFVEAFF. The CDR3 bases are TGTGCCAGCAGTTTTGCTAGTTTCGTGGAAGCTTTCTTT. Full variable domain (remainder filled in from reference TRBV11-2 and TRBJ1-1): EAGVAQSPRYKIIEKRQSVAFWCNPISGHATLYWYQQILGQGPKLLIQFQNNGVVDDSQLPKDRFSAERLKGVDSTLKIQPAKLEDSAVYLCASSFASFVEAFFGQGTRLTVV.

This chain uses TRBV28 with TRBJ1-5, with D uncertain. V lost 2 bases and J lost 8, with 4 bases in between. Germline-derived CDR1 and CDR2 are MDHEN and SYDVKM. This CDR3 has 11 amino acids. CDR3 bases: TGTGCCAGCAGTTTAAAAGAGCCCCAGCATTTT. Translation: CASSLKEPQHF.

The CDR3 sequence is CASSVGGQGGETQYF. CDR3 bases: TGTGCCAGCAGCGTAGGGGGACAGGGTGGAGAGACCCAGTACTTC. J is TRBJ2-5 and V is TRBV9, with 9 bases identical to TRBD1. The CDR3 has 15 residues. Germline V gene lookup returns CDR1 SGDLS and CDR2 YYNGEE. The V and J ends lost 0 bases and 4 bases, in that order; junction bases with no gene match: 4.

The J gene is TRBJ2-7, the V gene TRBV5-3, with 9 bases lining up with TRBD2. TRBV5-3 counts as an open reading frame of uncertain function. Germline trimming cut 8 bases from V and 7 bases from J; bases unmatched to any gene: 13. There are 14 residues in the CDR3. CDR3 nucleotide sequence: TGTGCCAGCAGCGCCGGGACTAGCCTTTGGGAGCAGTACTTC. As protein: CASSAGTSLWEQYF.

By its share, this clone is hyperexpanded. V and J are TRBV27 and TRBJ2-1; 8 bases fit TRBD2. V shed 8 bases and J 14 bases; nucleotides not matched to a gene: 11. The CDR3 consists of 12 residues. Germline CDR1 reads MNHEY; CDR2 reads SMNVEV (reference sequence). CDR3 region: CASGPLTGGEFF. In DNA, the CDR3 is TGTGCCAGCGGCCCACTTACGGGAGGGGAGTTCTTC.

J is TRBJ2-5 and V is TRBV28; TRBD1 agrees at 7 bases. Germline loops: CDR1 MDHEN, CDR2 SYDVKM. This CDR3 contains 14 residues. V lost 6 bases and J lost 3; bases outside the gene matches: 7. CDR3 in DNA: TGTGCCAGCAGCGAAATTGGGACAGAAGAGACCCAGTACTTC. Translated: CASSEIGTEETQYF.

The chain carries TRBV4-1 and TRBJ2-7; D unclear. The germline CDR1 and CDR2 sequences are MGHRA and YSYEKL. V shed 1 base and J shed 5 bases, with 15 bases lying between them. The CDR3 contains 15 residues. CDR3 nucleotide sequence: TGCGCCAGCAGCCAAGGCCGGGCCTCGGGCGACGAGCAGTACTTC. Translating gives CASSQGRASGDEQYF.

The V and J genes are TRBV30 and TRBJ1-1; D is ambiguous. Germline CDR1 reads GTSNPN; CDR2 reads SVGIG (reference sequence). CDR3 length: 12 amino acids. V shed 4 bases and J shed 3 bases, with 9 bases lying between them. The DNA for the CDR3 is TGTGCCTGGACCCTAGGGTACACTGAAGCTTTCTTT. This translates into CAWTLGYTEAFF. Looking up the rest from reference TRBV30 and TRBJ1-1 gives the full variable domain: SQTIHQWPATLVQPVGSPLSLECTVEGTSNPNLYWYRQAAGRGLQLLFYSVGIGQISSEVPQNLSASRPQDRQFILSSKKLLLSDSGFYLCAWTLGYTEAFFGQGTRLTVV.

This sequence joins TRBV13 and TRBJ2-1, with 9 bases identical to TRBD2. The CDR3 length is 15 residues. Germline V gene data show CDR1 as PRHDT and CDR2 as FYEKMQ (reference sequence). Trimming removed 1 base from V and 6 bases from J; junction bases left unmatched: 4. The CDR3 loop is CASSLVSGGSNEQFF. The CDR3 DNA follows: TGTGCCAGCAGCTTAGTTAGCGGGGGCTCCAATGAGCAGTTCTTC.

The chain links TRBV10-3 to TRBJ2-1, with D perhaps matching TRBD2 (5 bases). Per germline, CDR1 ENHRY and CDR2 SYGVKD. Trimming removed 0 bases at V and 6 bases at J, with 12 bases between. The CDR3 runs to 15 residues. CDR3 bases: TGTGCCATCAGTGAGTCTCGGGGAGAGCGCAATGAGCAGTTCTTC. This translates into CAISESRGERNEQFF.